Below are 10 T cell receptor beta chains sequenced from a single sample in a study of shared clonotypes between healthy human individuals. Produced via immunoSEQ multiplex PCR; TCRdb's table is partial and in-frame only. The sample yields 1,400,000 or so clones, 98% to 99% seen once. The sample was naive CD4+ T cells sorted from blood. This sample's subset: CD45RA+ positively selected. These receptor sequences come from a man younger than 45 in good health.

The V and J genes are TRBV19 and TRBJ1-1; D is unresolved. V was pared by 3 bases and J by 2 bases, with 10 bases between. Germline-derived CDR1 and CDR2 are LNHDA and SQIVND (reference sequence). The CDR3 sequence is 14 residues long. The CDR3 region is CASSIRQENTEAFF. CDR3 DNA: TGTGCCAGTAGTATCCGACAAGAAAACACTGAAGCTTTCTTT.

This clone has a single count. The chain recombines TRBV5-4 with TRBJ2-1; either TRBD1 or TRBD2 may fit D (5 bases each). Germline values: CDR1 SGHNT, CDR2 YYREEE (reference sequence). This CDR3 contains 13 residues. The ends were cut back, 0 bases at V and 9 bases at J, with 10 bases in the middle. The CDR3 DNA is TGTGCCAGCAGCTTGGATGGTGGGGGTGAGCAGTTCTTC. Protein product: CASSLDGGGEQFF.

The rearrangement links TRBV11-2 to TRBJ2-1; unclear D gene. The CDR3 is 14 residues long. With 4 bases removed from V and 5 bases from J, the gap between germline ends came to 12 bases. Germline loops: CDR1 SGHAT, CDR2 FQNNGV. The CDR3 reads CASSSSSRHNEQFF. CDR3 DNA sequence: TGTGCCAGCAGCTCAAGCTCCCGCCACAATGAGCAGTTCTTC.

This clone was found a few times. This chain uses TRBV5-5 with TRBJ2-7; the match to TRBD2 covers 7 bases. There are 14 residues in the CDR3. V dropped 4 bases and J dropped 4; count of bases not matched to a gene: 8. Germline V lookup: CDR1 SGHKS, CDR2 YYEKEE (reference sequence). Written as DNA, the CDR3 is TGTGCCAGCAGCGGGTCGGCGGGAGTGTACGAGCAGTACTTC. Amino acid sequence: CASSGSAGVYEQYF.

A word on this clone: One junction end does not reproduce the germline sequence, and a read error may be involved. The chain uses TRBV2 and TRBJ2-7; 11 nucleotides match TRBD2. The CDR3 totals 16 residues. CDR1 and CDR2 from the germline V gene are SNHLY and FYNNEI. The CDR3 protein is CTSSDTSGSIHYEQYF. In DNA form, the CDR3 reads TGTACCAGCAGTGATACTAGCGGGAGCATCCACTACGAGCAGTACTTC.

The J gene is TRBJ2-7, the V gene TRBV11-2; D not resolved. Germline CDR1 reads SGHAT; CDR2 reads FQNNGV. The CDR3 runs 15 residues. Trimming cost V 0 bases and J 0 bases, with 9 bases left between them. The CDR3 sequence is CASSLDGRSSYEQYF. For the CDR3, the DNA is TGTGCCAGCAGCTTAGATGGCCGGAGCTCCTACGAGCAGTACTTC.

The genes are TRBV2 and TRBJ2-1; no reliable D call. Germline-derived CDR1 and CDR2 are SNHLY and FYNNEI. V gave up 2 bases and J gave up 3 bases, with 8 bases separating them. The CDR3 is 14 amino acids. In DNA form, the CDR3 reads TGTGCCAGCAGTGAAAGGTCTAACTACAATGAGCAGTTCTTC. Its translation is CASSERSNYNEQFF. The whole variable domain, remainder taken from reference TRBV2 and TRBJ2-1, is EPEVTQTPSHQVTQMGQEVILRCVPISNHLYFYWYRQILGQKVEFLVSFYNNEISEKSEIFDDQFSVERPDGSNFTLKIRSTKLEDSAMYFCASSERSNYNEQFFGPGTRLTVL.

This chain joins TRBV18 and TRBJ2-7; D is undetermined. CDR3 length: 15 residues. The V and J ends lost 3 bases and 0 bases respectively, with 12 bases between them. Germline lookup yields CDR1 KGHSH and CDR2 LQKENI. Here the CDR3 DNA reads TGTGCCAGCTCACCCGACCTACTTAGCTCCTACGAGCAGTACTTC. It translates to CASSPDLLSSYEQYF.

The rearrangement links TRBV27 to TRBJ2-6; D is unresolved. V gave up 3 bases and J gave up 0 bases, with 9 bases separating them. Germline CDR1 reads MNHEY; CDR2 reads SMNVEV (reference sequence). The CDR3 is 16 amino acids. Written as DNA, the CDR3 is TGTGCCAGCAGTTTGTGGCAGAGCTCTGGGGCCAACGTCCTGACTTTC. Amino acid sequence: CASSLWQSSGANVLTF.

This chain's CDR3 is CASSIGVSGGLAGAEQYF. The CDR3 nucleotides read TGTGCCAGTAGTATCGGAGTGTCGGGAGGACTAGCGGGAGCCGAGCAGTACTTC. The rearrangement links TRBV19 to TRBJ2-7, with 13 positions matching TRBD2. Germline V lookup: CDR1 LNHDA, CDR2 SQIVND (reference sequence). Unmatched junction bases numbered 14, after V lost 3 bases and J lost 6 bases. The CDR3 covers 18 residues.